Listed below are T cell receptor beta chains from one sample, sequenced in a study of T cells in Graves' hyperthyroidism and ophthalmopathy. In TCRdb, the multiplex PCR reads were re-called with MiXCR into one record per CDR3 protein. There are about 380,000 distinct CDR3 sequences in the sample; roughly 20% occur only once, and around 40% lies in the top ten. The specimen was blood. These TCRs come from a man between 18 and 29 years old with Graves' ophthalmopathy. The CDR3 runs from the conserved cysteine through the conserved F or W. Each record gives: D gene, clone size, J gene, V gene, CDR3 protein, CDR3 DNA. The D gene is left open where the match is weak. Where a row states a size, it is once, few, many or the class of an expanded clone; other rows omit it.

d_call: .
clone_size: many
j_call: TRBJ1-1
v_call: TRBV20-1
cdr3_aa: CSGGEGLNTEAFF
cdr3_nt: TGCAGTGGGGGCGAAGGACTAAACACTGAAGCTTTCTTT

d_call: .
clone_size: many
j_call: TRBJ1-4
v_call: TRBV7-9
cdr3_aa: CASSLNAEKLFF
cdr3_nt: TGTGCCAGCAGCTTGAACGCTGAAAAACTGTTTTTT

d_call: TRBD2
clone_size: few
j_call: TRBJ2-6
v_call: TRBV7-9
cdr3_aa: CASSFPREGSRLSGANVLTF
cdr3_nt: TGTGCCAGCAGCTTCCCCCGGGAGGGGTCCAGACTATCTGGGGCCAACGTCCTGACTTTC

d_call: TRBD1
clone_size: many
j_call: TRBJ2-2
v_call: TRBV20-1
cdr3_aa: CSTGQGNTGELFF
cdr3_nt: TGCAGCACGGGACAGGGCAACACCGGGGAGCTGTTTTTT

d_call: TRBD1
clone_size: few
j_call: TRBJ2-2
v_call: TRBV12-3/TRBV12-4
cdr3_aa: CASSLEQGRTGELFF
cdr3_nt: TGTGCCAGCAGTCTAGAACAGGGGCGAACCGGGGAGCTGTTTTTT

d_call: .
clone_size: .
j_call: TRBJ2-3
v_call: TRBV6-1
cdr3_aa: CASSREVRTDTQYF
cdr3_nt: TGTGCCAGCTCCAGGGAGGTGAGAACAGATACGCAGTATTTT

d_call: .
clone_size: many
j_call: TRBJ1-1
v_call: TRBV18
cdr3_aa: CASSPLGNTEAFF
cdr3_nt: TGTGCCAGCTCACCACTGGGGAACACTGAAGCTTTCTTT

d_call: .
clone_size: .
j_call: TRBJ1-4
v_call: TRBV7-6
cdr3_aa: CASSLAGGYGEKLFF
cdr3_nt: TGTGCCAGCAGCTTAGCGGGGGGGTATGGTGAAAAACTGTTTTTT

d_call: TRBD1
clone_size: many
j_call: TRBJ1-2
v_call: TRBV5-1
cdr3_aa: CASSEGGQLYGYTF
cdr3_nt: TGCGCCAGCAGCGAAGGGGGACAGCTCTATGGCTACACCTTC

d_call: .
clone_size: many
j_call: TRBJ2-3
v_call: TRBV18
cdr3_aa: CASSRGAGTDTQYF
cdr3_nt: TGTGCCAGCTCACGGGGGGCCGGCACAGATACGCAGTATTTT

d_call: .
clone_size: .
j_call: TRBJ2-3
v_call: TRBV6-1
cdr3_aa: CASRSLTLSTDTQYF
cdr3_nt: TGTGCCAGCAGATCCCTGACGTTGAGCACAGATACGCAGTATTTT

d_call: .
clone_size: .
j_call: TRBJ1-2
v_call: TRBV19
cdr3_aa: CASSMMRAAGAYGYTF
cdr3_nt: TGTGCCAGTAGTATGATGCGGGCCGCAGGCGCCTATGGCTACACCTTC

d_call: TRBD2
clone_size: many
j_call: TRBJ2-1
v_call: TRBV20-1
cdr3_aa: CSASPSGGAYEQFF
cdr3_nt: TGCAGTGCTAGTCCTAGCGGGGGGGCCTATGAGCAGTTCTTC

d_call: .
clone_size: many
j_call: TRBJ2-2
v_call: TRBV11-1
cdr3_aa: CASSLINTGELFF
cdr3_nt: TGTGCCAGCAGCTTAATTAACACCGGGGAGCTGTTTTTT

d_call: .
clone_size: few
j_call: TRBJ2-2
v_call: TRBV18
cdr3_aa: CASSPTGNGELFF
cdr3_nt: TGTGCCAGCTCACCTACAGGGAACGGGGAGCTGTTTTTT

d_call: TRBD2
clone_size: once
j_call: TRBJ2-1
v_call: TRBV4-1
cdr3_aa: CASSQLAGASYNEQFF
cdr3_nt: TGCGCCAGCAGCCAATTAGCGGGGGCCTCCTACAATGAGCAGTTCTTC

d_call: .
clone_size: few
j_call: TRBJ1-6
v_call: TRBV10-2
cdr3_aa: CASSEGQTNNSPLHF
cdr3_nt: TGCGCCAGCAGTGAGGGACAGACAAATAATTCACCCCTCCACTTT

d_call: .
clone_size: few
j_call: TRBJ2-7
v_call: TRBV7-6
cdr3_aa: CASSLQTGVRPEQYF
cdr3_nt: TGTGCCAGCAGCCTCCAGACAGGTGTTCGCCCCGAGCAGTACTTC

d_call: .
clone_size: many
j_call: TRBJ1-2
v_call: TRBV3-1
cdr3_aa: CASSQGGTNYGYTF
cdr3_nt: TGTGCCAGCAGCCAAGGGGGGACTAACTATGGCTACACCTTC

d_call: .
clone_size: few
j_call: TRBJ2-7
v_call: TRBV5-1
cdr3_aa: CASSLQGPLHEQYF
cdr3_nt: TGCGCCAGCAGCTTGCAGGGACCCCTTCACGAGCAGTACTTC

d_call: TRBD1
clone_size: many
j_call: TRBJ1-5
v_call: TRBV6-2/TRBV6-3
cdr3_aa: CASSKGVQGDSNQPQHF
cdr3_nt: TGTGCCAGCAGTAAGGGGGTGCAGGGGGATAGTAATCAGCCCCAGCATTTT

d_call: .
clone_size: many
j_call: TRBJ2-7
v_call: TRBV6-1
cdr3_aa: CASSYAYSSYEQYF
cdr3_nt: TGTGCCAGCAGCTACGCTTACAGCTCCTACGAGCAGTACTTC

d_call: TRBD1
clone_size: .
j_call: TRBJ2-1
v_call: TRBV3-1
cdr3_aa: CASSLGPGQGNEQFF
cdr3_nt: TGTGCCAGCAGCCTCGGGCCGGGACAGGGTAATGAGCAGTTCTTC

d_call: TRBD1
clone_size: few
j_call: TRBJ2-1
v_call: TRBV29-1
cdr3_aa: CSARTGGFDEQFF
cdr3_nt: TGCAGCGCCCGGACAGGGGGCTTCGATGAGCAGTTCTTC

d_call: .
clone_size: many
j_call: TRBJ1-1
v_call: TRBV12-3/TRBV12-4
cdr3_aa: CASSLRGGRTEAFF
cdr3_nt: TGTGCCAGCAGTTTAAGGGGGGGGAGGACTGAAGCTTTCTTT

d_call: .
clone_size: many
j_call: TRBJ1-1
v_call: TRBV28
cdr3_aa: CASSFRHRATEAFF
cdr3_nt: TGTGCCAGCAGTTTTCGCCACAGGGCCACTGAAGCTTTCTTT

d_call: .
clone_size: many
j_call: TRBJ2-1
v_call: TRBV7-8
cdr3_aa: CASSAPGSSYNEQFF
cdr3_nt: TGTGCCAGCAGCGCCCCAGGGAGCTCCTACAATGAGCAGTTCTTC

d_call: TRBD1
clone_size: many
j_call: TRBJ2-3
v_call: TRBV7-9
cdr3_aa: CASSLATGQGADTQYF
cdr3_nt: TGTGCCAGCAGCTTAGCGACGGGACAGGGGGCAGATACGCAGTATTTT

d_call: .
clone_size: few
j_call: TRBJ1-6
v_call: TRBV20-1
cdr3_aa: CSARDQGQGYNSPLHF
cdr3_nt: TGCAGTGCTAGAGATCAAGGCCAGGGCTATAATTCACCCCTCCACTTT

d_call: .
clone_size: few
j_call: TRBJ2-7
v_call: TRBV5-1
cdr3_aa: CASSLFLSSSYEQYF
cdr3_nt: TGCGCCAGCAGCTTGTTCCTGTCTAGCTCCTACGAGCAGTACTTC

d_call: TRBD1
clone_size: few
j_call: TRBJ2-7
v_call: TRBV4-1
cdr3_aa: CASSPRQGYYYEQYF
cdr3_nt: TGCGCCAGCAGCCCCCGACAGGGATATTATTACGAGCAGTACTTC

d_call: TRBD1
clone_size: many
j_call: TRBJ2-1
v_call: TRBV27
cdr3_aa: CASRTGGGYNEQFF
cdr3_nt: TGTGCCAGCCGGACAGGGGGAGGTTACAATGAGCAGTTCTTC

d_call: .
clone_size: .
j_call: TRBJ1-3
v_call: TRBV6-1
cdr3_aa: CASSENAASSSGNTIYF
cdr3_nt: TGTGCCAGCAGTGAGAACGCAGCGTCCAGCTCTGGAAACACCATATATTTT

d_call: .
clone_size: many
j_call: TRBJ2-7
v_call: TRBV12-3/TRBV12-4
cdr3_aa: CASSLGQDYEQYF
cdr3_nt: TGTGCCAGCAGTTTGGGGCAGGATTACGAGCAGTACTTC

d_call: .
clone_size: .
j_call: TRBJ1-3
v_call: TRBV7-2
cdr3_aa: CASSVPTWTVKAGNTIYF
cdr3_nt: TGTGCCAGCAGCGTGCCCACCTGGACAGTCAAGGCTGGAAACACCATATATTTT

d_call: .
clone_size: .
j_call: TRBJ1-3
v_call: TRBV7-3
cdr3_aa: CASSRDVSSGSTIYF
cdr3_nt: TGTGCCAGCAGCCGGGACGTAAGCTCTGGAAGCACCATATATTTT

d_call: .
clone_size: .
j_call: TRBJ1-2
v_call: TRBV7-6
cdr3_aa: CASSPETDLRYGYTF
cdr3_nt: TGTGCCAGCAGCCCCGAGACAGACTTGAGATATGGCTACACCTTC